The rows below give T cell receptor beta chains drawn from one sample of a study of T-cell reconstitution after alpha-beta-depleted transplantation in children. Using its own MiXCR run on the PCR reads, TCRdb lists one record per CDR3 protein. The sample lists about 610,000 distinct CDR3 sequences, roughly a tenth occurring once. The specimen was PBMCs from the stem cell graft donor, collected from the stem cell graft. These receptors originate from a human donor who donated a stem cell graft to a child with acute myeloid leukemia. The CDR3 runs from the conserved cysteine through the conserved F or W. The order of the fields is V gene, J gene, clone size, D gene, CDR3 DNA, CDR3 protein. The D gene is left open where the match is weak. The size entry is marked missing in some rows and otherwise reads once, few, many or a size class.

TRBV4-2,TRBJ1-2,many,.,TGTGCCAGCAGCCAAGCGCAGGACACCTATGGCTACACCTTC,CASSQAQDTYGYTF
TRBV6-5,TRBJ1-2,few,TRBD1,TGTGCCAGCAGCCTCGACAGGGCGTTCTATGGCTACACCTTC,CASSLDRAFYGYTF
TRBV29-1,TRBJ2-2,.,TRBD2,TGCAGCGTCGGACAGGGCGGACTAGCGGGACTTCCTAACACCGGGGAGCTGTTTTTT,CSVGQGGLAGLPNTGELFF
TRBV12-3/TRBV12-4,TRBJ2-7,.,.,TGTGCCAGCAGCCGAAATAGAAACGGAGTTAGCGAGCAGTACTTC,CASSRNRNGVSEQYF
TRBV12-3/TRBV12-4,TRBJ2-1,.,TRBD2,TGTGCCAGCAGTTATCTAGCGGGAGATCGCGATGAGCAGTTCTTC,CASSYLAGDRDEQFF
TRBV12-3/TRBV12-4,TRBJ2-1,many,TRBD2,TGTGCCAGCAGTTTCCGGACTAGCGGGACCTTTTACAATGAGCAGTTCTTC,CASSFRTSGTFYNEQFF
TRBV27,TRBJ2-2,few,.,TGTGCCAGCAGTTTATATGGGGCAGGGAAGGACACCGGGGAGCTGTTTTTT,CASSLYGAGKDTGELFF
TRBV15,TRBJ2-5,many,.,TGTGCCACCAGCAGGCAGGACAGTCAAGAGACCCAGTACTTC,CATSRQDSQETQYF
TRBV18,TRBJ2-1,.,.,TGTGCCAGCTCATCATCTCGGGGGTCCTACAATGAGCAGTTCTTC,CASSSSRGSYNEQFF
TRBV28,TRBJ1-5,few,TRBD1,TGTGCCAGCCTACTGCGCCAGGGACAGGGCCTTCAGCCCCAGCATTTT,CASLLRQGQGLQPQHF
TRBV20-1,TRBJ1-5,many,TRBD1,TGCAGTGCTAGGCCTGCTAGACAGGGTGCGGGTCAGCCCCAGCATTTT,CSARPARQGAGQPQHF
TRBV6-5,TRBJ2-1,many,.,TGTGCCAGCAGTTACCGTCCGGGCCCCGGAAACAATGAGCAGTTCTTC,CASSYRPGPGNNEQFF
TRBV20-1,TRBJ2-6,few,.,TGCAGTGCTAGAAGGGCAGCGACCTTAACTGGGGCCAACGTCCTGACTTTC,CSARRAATLTGANVLTF
TRBV20-1,TRBJ1-2,.,TRBD1,TGCAGTGCCAGAGATGGGTCAGGGGACAGGCGCTATGGCTACACCTTC,CSARDGSGDRRYGYTF
TRBV20-1,TRBJ2-7,.,TRBD2,TGCAGTGCGAAGCCGGCTAGCGGGAGCTACGAGCAGTACTTC,CSAKPASGSYEQYF
TRBV5-1,TRBJ2-1,.,TRBD2,TGCGCCAGCAGCTTGGACACGGGAGGAACGAATGAGCAGTTCTTC,CASSLDTGGTNEQFF
TRBV20-1,TRBJ2-5,few,TRBD2,TGCAGTGCTAGAGATTCGGCGGGAGGGCGGGAGACCCAGTACTTC,CSARDSAGGRETQYF
TRBV12-3/TRBV12-4,TRBJ1-5,.,.,TGTGCCAGCAGTTTAACCGTAACCAATCAGCCCCAGCATTTT,CASSLTVTNQPQHF
TRBV12-3/TRBV12-4,TRBJ2-3,few,TRBD2,TGTGCCAGCAACCCTAGCGGGAGGGGAACAGATACGCAGTATTTT,CASNPSGRGTDTQYF
TRBV6-2/TRBV6-3,TRBJ2-3,many,TRBD1,TGTGCCAGCAGTTACTCGGTAGAGGGGGCGGATACGCAGTATTTT,CASSYSVEGADTQYF
TRBV29-1,TRBJ2-5,.,.,TGCAGCGTCAAATCAGGGAAAGAGACCCAGTACTTC,CSVKSGKETQYF
TRBV11-3,TRBJ2-5,few,TRBD1,TGTGCCAGCAGCCCGACAGGGGCAGAGACCCAGTACTTC,CASSPTGAETQYF
TRBV12-3/TRBV12-4,TRBJ2-7,many,.,TGTGCCAGCAGAAGGACGGGAACCTACGAGCAGTACTTC,CASRRTGTYEQYF
TRBV29-1,TRBJ2-7,.,.,TGCAGCGTTGGTAGAGGCAAGGCTTACGAGCAGTACTTC,CSVGRGKAYEQYF
TRBV5-1,TRBJ2-7,many,.,TGCGCCAGCAGCTTGGGGGGGGCTGTGGTCTACGAGCAGTACTTC,CASSLGGAVVYEQYF
TRBV20-1,TRBJ2-5,.,TRBD2,TGCAGTGCTCGCCCGACTAGCGGTCAAGAGACCCAGTACTTC,CSARPTSGQETQYF
TRBV15,TRBJ1-5,.,.,TGTGCCACCAGCAGAGGGGCGGGGAGGGAGAATCAGCCCCAGCATTTT,CATSRGAGRENQPQHF
TRBV20-1,TRBJ2-1,.,TRBD2,TGCAGTGCTAGATCCCTAGCGGGAGTGGGCAATGAGCAGTTCTTC,CSARSLAGVGNEQFF
TRBV7-6,TRBJ2-3,.,.,TGTGCCAGCAGCTTGGGGTTGGGCAGGACGACAGATACGCAGTATTTT,CASSLGLGRTTDTQYF
TRBV7-2,TRBJ2-7,few,.,TGTGCCAGCAGCTTAACAGAGCTGGACTACGAGCAGTACTTC,CASSLTELDYEQYF
TRBV5-1,TRBJ2-7,.,TRBD1,TGCGCCAGCACCCTCATCTCGGGACAGGGGTGGAACGAGCAGTACTTC,CASTLISGQGWNEQYF
TRBV4-3,TRBJ1-4,.,.,TGCGCCAGCAGCCCCTCCGGCGGGGGCGGTGAAAAACTGTTTTTT,CASSPSGGGGEKLFF
TRBV12-3/TRBV12-4,TRBJ2-1,few,.,TGTGCCAGCAGTCGGACCCTGGGGAATGAGCAGTTCTTC,CASSRTLGNEQFF
TRBV7-2,TRBJ1-1,.,.,TGTGCCAGCAGCTGGGAGGGGACTGAAGCTTTCTTT,CASSWEGTEAFF
TRBV2,TRBJ2-7,.,TRBD2,TGTGCCAGCAGTAGAAGACTAGCGGGCCGAGTGGGGAACTCCTACGAGCAGTACTTC,CASSRRLAGRVGNSYEQYF
TRBV6-1,TRBJ1-5,.,.,TGTGCCAGCACCCCAGAAGTAGGGCCCCAGCATTTT,CASTPEVGPQHF
TRBV27,TRBJ2-7,.,.,TGTGCCAGCAGGCCCCCCGGACGGCGGCTCGAGCAGTACTTC,CASRPPGRRLEQYF
TRBV30,TRBJ2-5,few,.,TGTGCCTGGCTGCTCCTCGGGACCCAAGAGACCCAGTACTTC,CAWLLLGTQETQYF
TRBV3-1,TRBJ2-3,few,TRBD2,TGTGCCAGCAGCCGTTCCCGGGGACTAGCGGGAGGGGCCACAGATACGCAGTATTTT,CASSRSRGLAGGATDTQYF
TRBV18,TRBJ2-7,.,.,TGTGCCAGCTCACTCTGGGACCGGTCCTACGAGCAGTACTTC,CASSLWDRSYEQYF
TRBV6-2/TRBV6-3,TRBJ2-7,many,.,TGTGCCAGCAGACAGCCGGCCTCCTACGAGCAGTACTTC,CASRQPASYEQYF
TRBV7-2,TRBJ2-1,.,.,TGTGCCAGCAGCTCCGGGGCCACCTACAATGAGCGGTTCTTC,CASSSGATYNERFF
TRBV7-2,TRBJ2-7,.,TRBD2,TGTGCCAGCAGCCCTCAGACTAGCGCAAACTACGAGCAGTACTTC,CASSPQTSANYEQYF
TRBV7-9,TRBJ2-7,many,TRBD1,TGTGCCAGCAGCGTTACCCGGGACAGCCATCGGGAGCAGTACTTC,CASSVTRDSHREQYF
TRBV7-2,TRBJ2-1,.,TRBD1,TGTGCCTCCCTGACAGGGGGCTACAATGAGCAGTTCTTC,CASLTGGYNEQFF
TRBV28,TRBJ2-5,few,.,TGTGCCAGCAGTCCGGACGGGGAGACCCAGTACTTC,CASSPDGETQYF
TRBV29-1,TRBJ1-1,.,.,TGCAGCGTTGATAACGAACGGTACACTGAAGCTTTCTTT,CSVDNERYTEAFF
TRBV29-1,TRBJ2-7,.,TRBD1,TGCAGCGCTGAGGGACAGGGGTCTTTCGGGCAGTACTTC,CSAEGQGSFGQYF
TRBV5-1,TRBJ1-3,.,.,TGCGCCAGCAGCTTGACAGGGAGTTCGGGAAACACCATATATTTT,CASSLTGSSGNTIYF